This T cell receptor beta chain was sequenced in a study of blood T cells in healthy people across ages (dated by TCRdb to about 2015). Study-level background: Template switching captured roughly one uniquely barcoded TCR beta cDNA molecule per two T cells in model experiments. The study measured age-related changes in TCR beta repertoire diversity using deep sequencing normalized with unique cDNA molecular identifiers. Four age groups were formed from the donors: young (average 16 years), middle-aged (roughly 38), aged (about 62) and long-lived (around 82). To avoid experimental bias, donors of different ages were spread randomly across the sequencing lanes. The study analyzed two additional independent replicas of 1 million unique cDNA reads from the same blood draw for two donors, one aged 18 to 29 and one aged 80 or older.

Details on this clonotype: Its antigen is unknown. Per-base quality was not reported, and no clone a single base away is much larger than it.

There are 16 amino acids in the CDR3, from cysteine to phenylalanine inclusive. Only CDR3 DNA is held: 48 bases, read in frame from base 1. The trim is 7 bases for V and 0 bases for J, with a gap of 16 bases between the germline ends. CDR1 and CDR2 are read off the germline V gene as MDHEN and SYDVKM. The library was obtained by 5' RACE. Sequenced on an Illumina HiSeq 2500. A second about 7 to 11 cycle PCR used a sample-barcoded 5' primer and a J-beta primer mix. A template-switch 5' adaptor carrying 12 random nucleotides introduced a unique molecular identifier onto each TCR beta cDNA molecule. Each sample yielded at least 2.5 million CDR3-containing paired-end reads. All of the RNA was converted into first-strand cDNA using the Mint cDNA synthesis kit, with a TRBC-specific oligonucleotide serving as the primer. After uracil-DNA glycosylase treatment, a first 18-cycle PCR used universal primers M1SS and BC2_uni_R on all cDNA. On the authors' methods: Each sample was normalized by randomly selecting 1 million high-quality reads, each carrying a distinct molecular identifier. Reads sharing molecular identifiers were discarded rather than binned into consensus sequences. CDR3 identification, clonotype clustering and error correction used MiTCR with a Q25 quality threshold and the strictest error-elimination algorithm. Lower-bound total TCR beta diversity was estimated with a nonparametric unseen species model using Euler transformation. TCRdb redid the processing of the public reads, applying fastp at Q25 and MiXCR, and retained in-frame beta chains. Rows are unified per CDR3 protein, each entry keeping the most common DNA and genes. The V and J calls follow TCRdb's processing rather than the paper's. Present in this sample are about 1.7 million distinct CDR3 sequences, 28% of which were seen just once. The biggest ten clones account for less than 9.5% of the sample.

Study-level results and caveats: Estimates of total diversity based on one million sequenced T cells were considered lower bounds and underestimates. Compared with the aged group, the long-lived group had more naive CD4+ T cells, fewer expanded clones and increased TCR diversity, a pattern suggesting age selection. The CMV infection status of donors was not known, potentially confounding age-related changes in expanded clonotypes. Conclusive comparison of naive and antigen-experienced compartments was prevented by the profiling of bulk unsorted PBMCs. There was a strong correlation between observed TCR beta diversity and the percentage of naive T cells measured by flow cytometry. As age increased, observed TCR beta diversity per million T cells dropped in a roughly linear way, and a significant reduction was already evident by age 40.

The 39 donors, aged about 6 to 90 years, were systemically healthy Caucasian individuals from Russia. Each donor gave 9.5 to 10 milliliters of peripheral blood, drawn into EDTA-treated Vacutainer tubes. Ficoll-Paque density-gradient centrifugation was used to isolate PBMCs, with at least 6 million obtained per sample. Total RNA was extracted from PBMCs with Trizol reagent, with at least 6 micrograms obtained per sample. The percentages of naive CD45RAhigh/CD27high T cells were determined by flow cytometry on a PBMC aliquot from every donor. The sequence is built from TRBV28 and TRBJ1-5; the D gene lacks a confident call. Input material: blood. The receptor was derived from a woman in her 30s in good health. CDR3 sequence: CASTLYSRYSNQPQHF. Here is the DNA: TGTGCCAGCACCCTTTACAGCCGATATAGCAATCAGCCCCAGCATTTT.